The 5 T cell receptor beta chains reported below all come from one sample, sequenced in a study of shared clonotypes between healthy human individuals. The repertoire was sequenced with immunoSEQ multiplex PCR; TCRdb's copy has only in-frame clones and lacks some. The data show about 1 million clones, about 75% seen once. Material: memory CD4+ T cells sorted from blood. Subset denoted: CD45RA-negative fraction. The receptors originated from a man aged 18-30 years in good health.

As concerns this clone: The sample holds other DNA sequences that translate to the same CDR3. The rearrangement uses TRBV6-5 and TRBJ1-2; D is ambiguous. Germline CDR1 and CDR2: MNHEY and SVGAGI. This CDR3 is 12 amino acids long. V lost 0 bases to trimming and J lost 8 bases, with 7 bases between them. The CDR3 region is CASSYSGYGYTF. CDR3 coding DNA: TGTGCCAGCAGTTACTCAGGGTACGGCTACACCTTC.

V gene TRBV9 combines with J gene TRBJ1-2; 9 bases fit TRBD1. The CDR3 extends over 15 amino acids. Trimming removed 0 bases from V and 4 bases from J; junction bases left unmatched: 4. In germline, CDR1 is SGDLS, CDR2 YYNGEE. DNA for the CDR3: TGTGCCAGCAGCGTAGAACCGGGACAGGGCTATGGCTACACCTTC. Amino acids: CASSVEPGQGYGYTF.

The J gene is TRBJ1-2, the V gene TRBV14, with 9 bases matching TRBD1. V lost 4 bases and J lost 3; bases outside the gene matches: 3. This CDR3 is 14 amino acids long. From germline, CDR1 is SGHDN and CDR2 FVKESK. CDR3 loop: CASSRTGADYGYTF. The CDR3 bases are TGTGCCAGCAGCCGGACAGGGGCGGACTATGGCTACACCTTC.

V and J are TRBV19 and TRBJ1-6; 9 bases map to TRBD1. V dropped 6 bases and J dropped 3; count of bases not matched to a gene: 9. CDR1 is LNHDA and CDR2 is SQIVND in the germline V gene (reference sequence). CDR3 length equals 17 residues. The CDR3 spells CASRSPATGGYNSPLHF. CDR3 in DNA: TGTGCCAGTAGGTCCCCGGCGACAGGGGGCTATAATTCACCCCTCCACTTT.

The rearrangement uses TRBV5-1 and TRBJ1-4; a possible D gene is TRBD1 (6 bases). The CDR3 is 15 amino acids. The germline V gene encodes CDR1 SGHRS and CDR2 YFSETQ. Trimming took off 9 bases at V and 5 bases at J, with 20 bases between the two ends. The CDR3 loop reads CATSPGDRTNEKLFF. In nucleotides, the CDR3 is TGCGCCACCTCTCCGGGTGACAGGACCAATGAAAAACTGTTTTTT.